The sequence of this T cell receptor beta chain was determined in a study of cytomegalovirus exposure and HLA in healthy donors. Study-wide results and caveats: 164 TCR beta chains were listed as cytomegalovirus-associated. On later analysis, the bulk of CMV-associated TCR beta chains appeared to be HLA-restricted. Serostatus for CMV was the only available immune exposure information.

As to this clone: Its antigen is currently unknown.

With V trimmed by 1 base and J by 7 bases, 6 bases remained unmatched. Looked up from germline, CDR1 is SGHRS and CDR2 is YFSETQ. The CDR3 totals 15 residues. The PCR had 60 Vbeta and 13 Jbeta primers. The repertoire was sequenced with immunoSEQ multiplex PCR; TCRdb's copy has only in-frame clones and lacks some. The data show approximately 150,000 clones, about 68% seen once. This chain connects TRBV5-1 to TRBJ2-5; TRBD2 matches at 11 bases. The sequenced sample was PBMCs. The TCR originated in a female donor in good health and CMV-seronegative. CDR3 DNA: TGCGCCAGCAGCTTGACTAGCGGGAGATCCGGGACCCAGTACTTC. It yields the protein CASSLTSGRSGTQYF.